Listed below are T cell receptor beta chains from one sample, sequenced in a study of cytomegalovirus exposure and HLA in healthy donors. TCRdb's copy holds only in-frame clones and misses some; the assay was immunoSEQ multiplex PCR. This table holds 100,000 to 150,000 clones, 70% to 85% found once. Sequencing was carried out using PBMCs. The receptors originated from a boy younger than 10 in good health and CMV-seronegative. CDR3s include the opening cysteine and the closing phenylalanine or tryptophan. D genes are given only for firm matches. A row's size may be missing; if present it is once, few, many or a size class.

CDR3aa: CAKGDRYFGYTF
CDR3nt: TGTGCCAAGGGGGACAGGTATTTTGGCTACACCTTC
d_gene: TRBD1
abundance: NA
j_gene: TRBJ1-2
v_gene: TRBV6-1

CDR3aa: CASSQQGVPGELFF
CDR3nt: TGTGCCAGCAGCCAACAGGGAGTCCCCGGGGAGCTGTTTTTT
d_gene: NA
abundance: NA
j_gene: TRBJ2-2
v_gene: TRBV6-4

CDR3aa: CAWSLKKGGYTF
CDR3nt: TGTGCCTGGAGTCTTAAAAAGGGGGGCTACACCTTC
d_gene: NA
abundance: NA
j_gene: TRBJ1-2
v_gene: TRBV30

CDR3aa: CASSLGGNTEAFF
CDR3nt: TGTGCCAGCAGCTTGGGAGGGAACACTGAAGCTTTCTTT
d_gene: NA
abundance: few
j_gene: TRBJ1-1
v_gene: TRBV5-5

CDR3aa: CASRSWTGDPLTGELFF
CDR3nt: TGTGCCAGTAGGTCGTGGACAGGGGACCCCTTAACCGGGGAGCTGTTTTTT
d_gene: TRBD1
abundance: few
j_gene: TRBJ2-2
v_gene: TRBV19

CDR3aa: CASSLEQGIGSNQPQHF
CDR3nt: TGTGCCAGCAGCTTAGAACAGGGGATAGGGAGCAATCAGCCCCAGCATTTT
d_gene: TRBD1
abundance: NA
j_gene: TRBJ1-5
v_gene: TRBV7-9

CDR3aa: CASSESRLTDSKEKLFF
CDR3nt: TGTGCCAGCAGTGAATCCCGACTGACAGACTCGAAGGAAAAACTGTTTTTT
d_gene: NA
abundance: NA
j_gene: TRBJ1-4
v_gene: TRBV25-1

CDR3aa: CAISEEIAGGTLKLFF
CDR3nt: TGTGCCATCAGTGAGGAGATTGCGGGCGGGACGTTAAAACTGTTTTTT
d_gene: NA
abundance: NA
j_gene: TRBJ1-4
v_gene: TRBV10-3

CDR3aa: CAWSVRDSGANVLTF
CDR3nt: TGTGCCTGGAGTGTACGGGACTCTGGGGCCAACGTCCTGACTTTC
d_gene: NA
abundance: NA
j_gene: TRBJ2-6
v_gene: TRBV30

CDR3aa: CASSGDRGLTEAFF
CDR3nt: TGTGCCAGCAGCGGTGACAGGGGCTTGACTGAAGCTTTCTTT
d_gene: TRBD1
abundance: NA
j_gene: TRBJ1-1
v_gene: TRBV5-6

CDR3aa: CASSQLNTEAFF
CDR3nt: TGTGCCAGCAGCCAATTGAACACTGAAGCTTTCTTT
d_gene: NA
abundance: NA
j_gene: TRBJ1-1
v_gene: TRBV2

CDR3aa: CASSQGRDSQAPGYTF
CDR3nt: TGCGCCAGCAGCCAAGGAAGGGACAGTCAGGCTCCGGGCTACACCTTC
d_gene: TRBD1
abundance: NA
j_gene: TRBJ1-2
v_gene: TRBV4-3

CDR3aa: CASSPGQGSETQYF
CDR3nt: TGTGCCAGCTCCCCGGGACAGGGATCAGAGACCCAGTACTTC
d_gene: TRBD1
abundance: NA
j_gene: TRBJ2-5
v_gene: TRBV18

CDR3aa: CAWNTGDTQYF
CDR3nt: TGTGCCTGGAACACGGGGGATACGCAGTATTTT
d_gene: NA
abundance: few
j_gene: TRBJ2-3
v_gene: TRBV30

CDR3aa: CASSLTLQGAAEAFF
CDR3nt: TGTGCCAGCAGCTTAACTCTACAGGGGGCGGCGGAAGCTTTCTTT
d_gene: TRBD1
abundance: NA
j_gene: TRBJ1-1
v_gene: TRBV7-3

CDR3aa: CASSIVGRTEGSPYGYTF
CDR3nt: TGTGCCAGTAGTATAGTAGGGCGGACGGAGGGATCCCCGTATGGCTACACCTTC
d_gene: NA
abundance: NA
j_gene: TRBJ1-2
v_gene: TRBV19

CDR3aa: CASSIGTGARTEAFF
CDR3nt: TGTGCCAGTAGTATAGGCACAGGGGCGCGCACTGAAGCTTTCTTT
d_gene: TRBD1
abundance: NA
j_gene: TRBJ1-1
v_gene: TRBV19

CDR3aa: CASVPMGGTEAFF
CDR3nt: TGTGCTAGTGTCCCTATGGGGGGCACTGAAGCTTTCTTT
d_gene: NA
abundance: NA
j_gene: TRBJ1-1
v_gene: TRBV12-5

CDR3aa: CASSLTDSYYGYTF
CDR3nt: TGCGCCAGCAGCTTAACCGACAGCTACTATGGCTACACCTTC
d_gene: NA
abundance: NA
j_gene: TRBJ1-2
v_gene: TRBV5-1

CDR3aa: CASSSGPGLGETQYF
CDR3nt: TGTGCCAGCAGCTCCGGACCGGGACTAGGGGAGACCCAGTACTTC
d_gene: TRBD2
abundance: NA
j_gene: TRBJ2-5
v_gene: TRBV5-8

CDR3aa: CASSVGTGGTNEKLFF
CDR3nt: TGTGCCAGCAGTGTCGGGACAGGGGGAACTAATGAAAAACTGTTTTTT
d_gene: TRBD1
abundance: NA
j_gene: TRBJ1-4
v_gene: TRBV25-1

CDR3aa: CATTLDRSNQPQHF
CDR3nt: TGTGCCACGACACTGGACAGAAGCAATCAGCCCCAGCATTTT
d_gene: NA
abundance: NA
j_gene: TRBJ1-5
v_gene: TRBV6-6

CDR3aa: CASSLDRGYNQPQHF
CDR3nt: TGTGCCAGCAGCCTAGACAGGGGGTACAATCAGCCCCAGCATTTT
d_gene: TRBD1
abundance: once
j_gene: TRBJ1-5
v_gene: TRBV6-1

CDR3aa: CASSPLSARTRIRGNTEAFF
CDR3nt: TGTGCCAGCAGCCCCCTTTCCGCGCGGACCCGAATCAGGGGAAACACTGAAGCTTTCTTT
d_gene: NA
abundance: NA
j_gene: TRBJ1-1
v_gene: TRBV9

CDR3aa: CASSLGGQGLTSGNTIYF
CDR3nt: TGCGCCAGCAGCTTGGGAGGACAGGGGCTTACCTCTGGAAACACCATATATTTT
d_gene: TRBD1
abundance: NA
j_gene: TRBJ1-3
v_gene: TRBV5-1

CDR3aa: CAWIAGNTIYF
CDR3nt: TGTGCCTGGATAGCCGGAAACACCATATATTTT
d_gene: NA
abundance: NA
j_gene: TRBJ1-3
v_gene: TRBV30

CDR3aa: CASLNGNRVFTEAFF
CDR3nt: TGTGCCAGCCTCAACGGGAACAGGGTCTTCACTGAAGCTTTCTTT
d_gene: NA
abundance: NA
j_gene: TRBJ1-1
v_gene: TRBV6-5